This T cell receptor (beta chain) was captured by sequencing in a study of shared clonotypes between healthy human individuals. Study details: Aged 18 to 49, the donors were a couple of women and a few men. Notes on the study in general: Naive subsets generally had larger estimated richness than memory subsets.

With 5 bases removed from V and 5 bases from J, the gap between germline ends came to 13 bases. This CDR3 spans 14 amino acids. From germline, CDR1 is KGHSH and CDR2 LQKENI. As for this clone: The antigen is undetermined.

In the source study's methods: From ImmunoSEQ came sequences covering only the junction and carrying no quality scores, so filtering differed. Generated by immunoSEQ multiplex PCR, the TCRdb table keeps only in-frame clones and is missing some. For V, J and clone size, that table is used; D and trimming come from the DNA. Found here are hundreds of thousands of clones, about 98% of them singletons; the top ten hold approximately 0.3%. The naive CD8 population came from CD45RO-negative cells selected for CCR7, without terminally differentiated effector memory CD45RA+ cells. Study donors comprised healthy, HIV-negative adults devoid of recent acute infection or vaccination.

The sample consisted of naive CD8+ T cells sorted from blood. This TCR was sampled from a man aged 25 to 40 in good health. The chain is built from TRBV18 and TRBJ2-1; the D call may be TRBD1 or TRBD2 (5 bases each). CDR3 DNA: TGTGCCAGCTCAGCAGCCGGGACCCACAATGAGCAGTTCTTC. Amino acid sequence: CASSAAGTHNEQFF.